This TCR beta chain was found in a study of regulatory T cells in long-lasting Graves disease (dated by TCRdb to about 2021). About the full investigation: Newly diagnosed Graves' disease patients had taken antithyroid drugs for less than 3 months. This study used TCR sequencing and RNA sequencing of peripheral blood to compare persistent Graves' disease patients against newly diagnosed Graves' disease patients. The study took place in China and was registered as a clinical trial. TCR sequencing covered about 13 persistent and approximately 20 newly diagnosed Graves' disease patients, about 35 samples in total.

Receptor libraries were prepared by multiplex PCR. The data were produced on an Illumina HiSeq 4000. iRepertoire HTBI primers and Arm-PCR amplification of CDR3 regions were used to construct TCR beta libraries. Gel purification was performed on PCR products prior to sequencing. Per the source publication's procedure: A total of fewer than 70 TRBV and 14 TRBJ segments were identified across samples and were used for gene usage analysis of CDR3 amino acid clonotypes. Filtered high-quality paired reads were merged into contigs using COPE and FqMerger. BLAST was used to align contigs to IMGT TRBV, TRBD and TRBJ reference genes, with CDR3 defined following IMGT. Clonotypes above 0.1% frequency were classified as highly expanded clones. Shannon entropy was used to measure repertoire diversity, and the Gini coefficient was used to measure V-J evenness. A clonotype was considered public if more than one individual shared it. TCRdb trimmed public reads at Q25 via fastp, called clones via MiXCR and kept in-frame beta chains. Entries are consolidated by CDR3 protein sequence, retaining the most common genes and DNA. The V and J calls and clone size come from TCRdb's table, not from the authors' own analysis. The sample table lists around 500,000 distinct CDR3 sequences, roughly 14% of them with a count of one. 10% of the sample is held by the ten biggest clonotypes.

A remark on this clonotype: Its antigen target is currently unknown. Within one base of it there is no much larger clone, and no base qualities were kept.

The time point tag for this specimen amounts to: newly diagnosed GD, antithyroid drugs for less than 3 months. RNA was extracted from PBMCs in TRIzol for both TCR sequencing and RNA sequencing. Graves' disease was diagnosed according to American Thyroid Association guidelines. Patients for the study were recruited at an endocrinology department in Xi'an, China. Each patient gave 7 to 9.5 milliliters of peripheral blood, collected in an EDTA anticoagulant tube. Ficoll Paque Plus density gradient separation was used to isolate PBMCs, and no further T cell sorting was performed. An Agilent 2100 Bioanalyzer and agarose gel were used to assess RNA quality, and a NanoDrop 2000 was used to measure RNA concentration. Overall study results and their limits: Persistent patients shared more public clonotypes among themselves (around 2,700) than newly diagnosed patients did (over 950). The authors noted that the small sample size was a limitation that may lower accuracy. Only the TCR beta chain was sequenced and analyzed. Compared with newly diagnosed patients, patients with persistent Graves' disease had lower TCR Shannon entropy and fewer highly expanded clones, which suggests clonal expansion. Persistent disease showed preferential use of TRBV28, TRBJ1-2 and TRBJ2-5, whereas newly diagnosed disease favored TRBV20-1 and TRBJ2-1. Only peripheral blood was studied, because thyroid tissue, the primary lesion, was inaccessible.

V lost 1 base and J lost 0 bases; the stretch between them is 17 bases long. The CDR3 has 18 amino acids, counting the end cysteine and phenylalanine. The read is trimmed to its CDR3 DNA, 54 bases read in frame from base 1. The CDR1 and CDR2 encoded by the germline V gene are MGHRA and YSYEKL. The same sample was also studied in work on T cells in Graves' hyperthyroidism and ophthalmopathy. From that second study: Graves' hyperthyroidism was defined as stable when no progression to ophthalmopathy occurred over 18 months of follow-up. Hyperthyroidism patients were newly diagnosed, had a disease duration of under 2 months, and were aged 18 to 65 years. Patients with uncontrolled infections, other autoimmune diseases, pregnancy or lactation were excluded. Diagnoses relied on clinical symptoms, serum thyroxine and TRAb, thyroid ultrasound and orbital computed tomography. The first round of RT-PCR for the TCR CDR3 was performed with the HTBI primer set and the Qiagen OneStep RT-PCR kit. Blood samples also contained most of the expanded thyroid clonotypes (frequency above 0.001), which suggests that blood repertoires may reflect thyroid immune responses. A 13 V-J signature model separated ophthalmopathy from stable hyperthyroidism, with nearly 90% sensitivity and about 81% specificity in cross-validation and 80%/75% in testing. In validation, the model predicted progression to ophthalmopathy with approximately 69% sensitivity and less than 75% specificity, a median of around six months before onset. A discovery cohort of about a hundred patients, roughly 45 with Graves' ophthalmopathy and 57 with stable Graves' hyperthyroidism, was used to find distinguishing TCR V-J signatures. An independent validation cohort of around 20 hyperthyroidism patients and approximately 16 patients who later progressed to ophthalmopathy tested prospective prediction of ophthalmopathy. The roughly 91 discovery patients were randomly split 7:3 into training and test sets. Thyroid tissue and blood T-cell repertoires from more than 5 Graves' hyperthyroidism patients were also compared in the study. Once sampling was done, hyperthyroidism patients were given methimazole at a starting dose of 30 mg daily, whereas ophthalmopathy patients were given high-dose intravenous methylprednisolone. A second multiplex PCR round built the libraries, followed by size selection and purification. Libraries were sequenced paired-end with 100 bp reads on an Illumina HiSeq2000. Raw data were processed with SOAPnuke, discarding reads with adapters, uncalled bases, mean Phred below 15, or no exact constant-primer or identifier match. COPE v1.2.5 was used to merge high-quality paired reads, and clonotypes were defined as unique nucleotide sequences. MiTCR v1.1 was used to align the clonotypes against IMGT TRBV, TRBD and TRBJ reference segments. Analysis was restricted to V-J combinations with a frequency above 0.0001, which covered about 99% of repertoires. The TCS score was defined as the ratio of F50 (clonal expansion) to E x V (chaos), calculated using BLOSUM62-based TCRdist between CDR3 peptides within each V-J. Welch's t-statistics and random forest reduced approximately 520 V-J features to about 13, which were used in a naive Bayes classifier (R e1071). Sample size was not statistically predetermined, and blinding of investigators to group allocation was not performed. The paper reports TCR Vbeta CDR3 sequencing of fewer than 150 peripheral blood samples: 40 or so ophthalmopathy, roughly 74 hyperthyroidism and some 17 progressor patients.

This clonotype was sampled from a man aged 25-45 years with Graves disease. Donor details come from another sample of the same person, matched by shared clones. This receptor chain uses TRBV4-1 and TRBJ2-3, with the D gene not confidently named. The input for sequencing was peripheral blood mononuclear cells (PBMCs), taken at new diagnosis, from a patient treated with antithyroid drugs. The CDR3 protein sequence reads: CASSQGLAISSSTDTQYF. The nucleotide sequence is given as TGCGCCAGCAGCCAAGGGTTGGCTATATCTTCTAGCACAGATACGCAGTATTTT.